This T cell receptor beta chain was captured by sequencing in a study of blood T cells in healthy people across ages (dated by TCRdb to between 2014 and 2017). Regarding the study in general: In model experiments, template switching captured about one uniquely barcoded TCR beta cDNA molecule for every two T cells. To track age-related changes in TCR beta repertoire diversity, the study relied on deep sequencing normalized with unique cDNA molecular identifiers. Donors were grouped into four age groups: young (average approximately 16 years), middle-aged (around 39), aged (about 60) and long-lived (approximately 82). Donors of different ages were randomly distributed across sequencing lanes to avoid experimental bias. Two additional independent replicas of 1 million unique cDNA reads from the same blood draw were analyzed for two donors (one aged 18 to 30 and one aged 80 or older).

The library was produced with 5' RACE. The run used an Illumina HiSeq 2500. A second PCR of about 6 to 12 cycles was run with a J-beta primer mix and a sample-barcoded 5' primer. A template-switch 5' adaptor carrying 12 random nucleotides introduced a unique molecular identifier onto each TCR beta cDNA molecule. Each sample yielded at least 3 million CDR3-containing paired-end reads. First-strand cDNA was synthesized from all RNA with the Mint cDNA synthesis kit, primed by a TRBC-specific oligonucleotide. Following uracil-DNA glycosylase treatment, a first 18-cycle PCR with universal primers M1SS and BC2_uni_R was performed on all cDNA. Regarding the original processing steps: For normalization, 1 million high-quality reads, each with a distinct molecular identifier, were randomly selected from each sample. Instead of being binned into consensus sequences, reads with shared molecular identifiers were discarded. MiTCR, run with a Q25 quality threshold and the strictest error-elimination algorithm, handled CDR3 identification, clonotype clustering and error correction. A nonparametric unseen species model with Euler transformation was used to estimate lower-bound total TCR beta diversity. TCRdb passed the public sequencing reads through fastp at Q25 and MiXCR, retaining productive beta sequences. Rows matching on CDR3 protein sequence are summarized as one entry with the most common DNA and genes. TCRdb's processing, not the study's, gives the V and J calls here. This sample is represented by some 1 million distinct CDR3 sequences; 40% to 45% of them were singletons. The top ten clonotypes cover 18% of the sample.

The donors were under 40 Caucasian individuals from Russia, aged 6 to 90 years, who were systemically healthy. Each donor gave approximately 9.4 milliliters of peripheral blood, drawn into EDTA-treated Vacutainer tubes. Ficoll-Paque density-gradient centrifugation was used to isolate PBMCs, with at least 7 million per sample. Total RNA, at least 5.5 micrograms per sample, was extracted from PBMCs with Trizol reagent. For every donor, an aliquot of PBMCs went through flow cytometry to measure the percentages of naive CD45RAhigh/CD27high T cells. What the research found in general, with its limitations: Donor CMV infection status was unknown, potentially confounding age-related changes in expanded clonotypes. Since profiling was done on bulk unsorted PBMCs, naive and antigen-experienced compartments could not be conclusively compared. The long-lived group showed more naive CD4+ T cells, fewer expanded clones and increased TCR diversity than the aged group, suggesting age selection. There was a strong correlation between observed TCR beta diversity and the percentage of naive T cells measured by flow cytometry. Observed TCR beta diversity per million T cells fell roughly linearly with age, and a significant reduction was already apparent by age about 36. Total diversity estimates from one million sequenced T cells were considered lower bounds and underestimates.

For this clonotype: Its binding antigen is unknown. No per-base quality is available; no much larger clone lies one base away.

V was cut back by 4 bases and J by 13 bases, leaving a gap of 30 bases between them. CDR1 and CDR2 are drawn from the germline V gene: SGDLS, YYNGEE. The CDR3 contains 17 residues, cysteine and phenylalanine counted. Just the 51-base CDR3 DNA is kept, in frame starting at base 1. Sequenced: blood. The clonotype originates from a woman aged 55-69 years in good health. The chain was built from TRBV9 and TRBJ2-1, and the D gene may be TRBD2, 6 bases matching. The CDR3 corresponds to CASSRRPAGRNQETQFF. The nucleotides are TGTGCCAGCAGCCGCCGCCCAGCGGGTAGGAACCAAGAGACCCAGTTCTTC.